What follows are 5 T cell receptor beta chains derived from one specimen sequenced in a study of technical replicates of blood from several donors. The protocol was immunoSEQ multiplex PCR, while the TCRdb copy is restricted to in-frame clones and leaves out a portion. The table has over 55,000 clones, just under 95% seen once. The sample comprised PBMCs. The receptors come from a human donor in good health. Some clones in this sample may be carry-over from other donors' samples.

The rearrangement joins TRBV4-3 to TRBJ1-3; possibly TRBD1 for D (6 bases). Looked up from germline, CDR1 is LGHNA and CDR2 is YSLEER. The V and J ends lost 1 base and 1 base respectively, with 8 bases between them. This CDR3 has 15 residues. CDR3 DNA: TGCGCCAGCAGCCAAGCCACAGGGTCTGGAAACACCATATATTTT. Its protein is CASSQATGSGNTIYF.

This clone occurred a few times. The rearrangement uses TRBV7-9 and TRBJ1-6; 9 nucleotides agree with TRBD1. The V and J ends lost 8 bases and 7 bases, in that order; junction bases with no gene match: 6. Germline CDR1 and CDR2: SEHNR and FQNEAQ (reference sequence). The CDR3 is 14 residues long. The CDR3 here is CASANGQGNSPLHF. Here the CDR3 DNA reads TGTGCCAGCGCGAATGGACAGGGGAATTCACCCCTCCACTTT. The full variable domain, its missing parts supplied by reference TRBV7-9 and TRBJ1-6, is DTGVSQNPRHKITKRGQNVTFRCDPISEHNRLYWYRQTLGQGPEFLTYFQNEAQLEKSRLLSDRFSAERPKGSFSTLEIQRTEQGDSAMYLCASANGQGNSPLHFGNGTRLTVT.

The rearrangement links TRBV18 to TRBJ1-2; D ambiguous. Trimming shortened V by 2 bases and J by 8 bases, and 21 bases separated the two germline ends. The germline V gene has CDR1 KGHSH and CDR2 LQKENI. The CDR3 consists of 16 residues. CDR3 in DNA: TGTGCCAGCTCACCAGAAGCGGCGGTGATGATGGAGGGCTACACCTTC. This gives the protein CASSPEAAVMMEGYTF.

The DNA for the CDR3 is TGTGCCAGCAGTGACTCGGGACTAGCCAGCACAGATACGCAGTATTTT. This codes for CASSDSGLASTDTQYF. The rearrangement joins TRBV6-4 to TRBJ2-3; 9 bases are a match to TRBD2. The CDR3 is 16 residues long. The germline V gene has CDR1 MRHNA and CDR2 SNTAGT. V trimming: 0 bases; J trimming: 0 bases; junction bases outside the gene matches: 1.

This clone was recorded a few times. The chain uses TRBV6-4 and TRBJ2-3; 9 bases align to TRBD2. This CDR3 is built from 16 residues. Trimming removed 0 bases from V and 4 bases from J; junction bases left unmatched: 5. Looked up from germline, CDR1 is MRHNA and CDR2 is SNTAGT. Written as DNA, the CDR3 is TGTGCCAGCAGTGACTCGGCGGGGGGGCTCCCAGATACGCAGTATTTT. Translation gives CASSDSAGGLPDTQYF.